The clone carrying this T cell receptor (beta chain) was observed a few times. Its target is unknown. CDR1 is LGHNA and CDR2 is YNFKEQ in the germline V gene. The V segment lost 4 bases and the J segment 4 bases; nucleotides outside the gene matches: 5. This CDR3 has 15 amino acids. This sample stems from a study of early T cells in non-severe SARS-CoV-2 infection. Study observations and caveats: Missing private and CD4 specificities, VDJdb matching favored anti-spike CD8 responses.

The library protocol tagged individual cDNA molecules with unique molecular identifiers. A single record per CDR3 protein comes from TCRdb applying MiXCR to the 5' RACE reads. Seen here are under 60,000 distinct CDR3 sequences, less than 15% observed once, and the top ten hold around 9.6%. The sample comprised whole blood. This TCR came from an adult who was a healthcare worker with PCR-confirmed SARS-CoV-2 infection or an uninfected control (not recorded which). The chain uses TRBV4-2 and TRBJ2-1; 9 bases line up with TRBD2. Here the CDR3 reads CASSPTSGPYNEQFF. CDR3 bases: TGTGCCAGCAGCCCCACTAGCGGGCCTTACAATGAGCAGTTCTTC.